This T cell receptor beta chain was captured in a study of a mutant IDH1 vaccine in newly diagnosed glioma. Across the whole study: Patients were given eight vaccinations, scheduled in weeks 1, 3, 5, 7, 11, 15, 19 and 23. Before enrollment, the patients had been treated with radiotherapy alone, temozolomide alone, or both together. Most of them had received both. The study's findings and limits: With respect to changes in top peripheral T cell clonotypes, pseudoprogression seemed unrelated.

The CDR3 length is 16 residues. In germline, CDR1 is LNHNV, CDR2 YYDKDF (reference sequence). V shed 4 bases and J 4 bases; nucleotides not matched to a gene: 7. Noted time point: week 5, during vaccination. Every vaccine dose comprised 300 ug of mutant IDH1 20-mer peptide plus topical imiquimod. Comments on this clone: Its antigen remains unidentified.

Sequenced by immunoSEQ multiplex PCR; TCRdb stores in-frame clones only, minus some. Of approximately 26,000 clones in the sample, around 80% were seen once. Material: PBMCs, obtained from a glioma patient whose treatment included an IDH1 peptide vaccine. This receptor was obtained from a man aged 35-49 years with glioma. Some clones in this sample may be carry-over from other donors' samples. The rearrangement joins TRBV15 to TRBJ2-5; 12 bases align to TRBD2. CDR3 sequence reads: CATSTSSGGARETQYF. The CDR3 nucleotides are TGTGCCACCAGCACCTCTAGCGGGGGGGCTAGAGAGACCCAGTACTTC.